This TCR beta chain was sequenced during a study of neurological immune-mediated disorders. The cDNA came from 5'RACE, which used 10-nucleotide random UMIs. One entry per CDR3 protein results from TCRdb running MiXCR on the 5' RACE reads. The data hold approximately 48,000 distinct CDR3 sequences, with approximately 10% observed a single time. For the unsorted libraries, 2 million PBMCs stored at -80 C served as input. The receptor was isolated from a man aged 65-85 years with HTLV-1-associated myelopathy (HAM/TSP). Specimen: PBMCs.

The CDR3 nucleotides are TGTGCCAGCAAGAGGGGCGCCGGTAGCTCCTACAATGAGCAGTTCTTC. Residues: CASKRGAGSSYNEQFF. This sequence joins TRBV25-1 and TRBJ2-1; TRBD1 or TRBD2 may be the D gene (5 bases each). CDR1 MGHDK and CDR2 SYGVNS come from the germline V gene. The V end lost 7 bases, the J end lost 0 bases, and 16 bases lay between the germline ends. This CDR3 spans 16 amino acids.